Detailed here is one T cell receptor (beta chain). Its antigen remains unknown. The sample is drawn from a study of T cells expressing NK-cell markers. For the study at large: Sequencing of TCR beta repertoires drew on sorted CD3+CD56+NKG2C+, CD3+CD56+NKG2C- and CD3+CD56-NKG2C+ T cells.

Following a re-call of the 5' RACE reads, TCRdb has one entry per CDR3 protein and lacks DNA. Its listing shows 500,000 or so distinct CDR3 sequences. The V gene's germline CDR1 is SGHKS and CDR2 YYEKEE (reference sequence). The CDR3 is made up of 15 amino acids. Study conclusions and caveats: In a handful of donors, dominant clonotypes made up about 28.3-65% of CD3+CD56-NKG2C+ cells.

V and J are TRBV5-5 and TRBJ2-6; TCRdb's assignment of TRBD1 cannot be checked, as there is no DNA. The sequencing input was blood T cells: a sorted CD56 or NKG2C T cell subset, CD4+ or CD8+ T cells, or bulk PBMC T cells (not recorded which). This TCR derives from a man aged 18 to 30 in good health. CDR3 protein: CASSFGDRDANVLTF.